This is a list of T cell receptor beta chains from one sample in a study of beta chain features in type 1 diabetes. Produced via immunoSEQ multiplex PCR; TCRdb's table is partial and in-frame only. The sample contains roughly 400,000 clones, 9.5% to 10% of which appear only once. The sequenced sample consisted of central memory CD4+ T cells from blood. Receptors originate from a man aged 25-40 years with type 1 diabetes. CDR3s leave out the opening cysteine and the closing phenylalanine or tryptophan.

J: TRBJ2-1
V: TRBV6-5
CDR3: ASSYSMVLHYNEQF

J: TRBJ1-2
V: TRBV6-6
CDR3: ASSPGTGNNYGYT

J: TRBJ1-5
V: TRBV27
CDR3: ASSLVGYNQPQH

J: TRBJ2-6
V: TRBV10-3
CDR3: AISSGRSSGANVLT

J: TRBJ2-7
V: TRBV6-5
CDR3: ASSYSTSGTYEQY

J: TRBJ2-1
V: TRBV7-9
CDR3: ASSPGLHYNEQF

J: TRBJ1-2
V: TRBV5-1
CDR3: ASSLDGYYGYT

J: TRBJ2-3
V: TRBV2
CDR3: ASSERQSPDTQY

J: TRBJ2-5
V: TRBV27
CDR3: ASSLSWEETQY

J: TRBJ1-2
V: TRBV30
CDR3: AWSVGQGEYYGYT

J: TRBJ1-4
V: TRBV6-1
CDR3: ASSQRQGVGEKLF

J: TRBJ2-3
V: TRBV5-1
CDR3: ASRYLAGPTDTQY

J: TRBJ2-4
V: TRBV28
CDR3: ASSLVTSGSALIQY

J: TRBJ1-2
V: TRBV5-1
CDR3: ASRTGGERLGGYT

J: TRBJ2-5
V: TRBV7-9
CDR3: ASSLGGGQETQY

J: TRBJ2-3
V: TRBV4-2
CDR3: ASSPPNTDTQY

J: TRBJ1-1
V: TRBV6-1
CDR3: ATSTGGRNTEAF

J: TRBJ2-5
V: TRBV10-3
CDR3: AIGERGAANQETQY

J: TRBJ2-7
V: TRBV28
CDR3: ASRSYEQY

J: TRBJ1-1
V: TRBV28
CDR3: ASSPGRIEAF

J: TRBJ2-5
V: TRBV19
CDR3: ASSIDYGETQY

J: TRBJ2-7
V: TRBV5-4
CDR3: ASSTAGRFSYEQY

J: TRBJ1-3
V: TRBV28
CDR3: ASSLFGNTIY

J: TRBJ2-7
V: TRBV5-5
CDR3: ASSLLSWDEQY

J: TRBJ2-3
V: TRBV7-9
CDR3: ALPGQSTDTQY

J: TRBJ2-1
V: TRBV7-3
CDR3: ASSLTARYSGSGTEQF

J: TRBJ2-1
V: TRBV7-6
CDR3: ASSLDSSGSEQF

J: TRBJ1-4
V: TRBV7-9
CDR3: ASSTSVGTRLF

J: TRBJ2-2
V: TRBV27
CDR3: ASSLKNIAGELF

J: TRBJ2-5
V: TRBV6-6
CDR3: ASRKTGDGETQY

J: TRBJ2-2
V: TRBV5-1
CDR3: ASTLVGGSNTGELF

J: TRBJ2-7
V: TRBV28
CDR3: ASRGSNSGSGLYEQY

J: TRBJ2-7
V: TRBV2
CDR3: ASRSTGGSYEQY

J: TRBJ2-5
V: TRBV5-4
CDR3: ASSSPGQGVQETQY

J: TRBJ2-2
V: TRBV5-1
CDR3: ASSQPVGQEYTGELF

J: TRBJ2-5
V: TRBV6-1
CDR3: ASSGLLQETQY

J: TRBJ2-5
V: TRBV6-5
CDR3: ASSHGETQY

J: -
V: TRBV11-2
CDR3: ASSFPSPDEQY

J: TRBJ1-2
V: TRBV11-2
CDR3: ASSQDRNYGYT

J: TRBJ2-5
V: TRBV2
CDR3: ASSLAGGGGETQY

J: TRBJ2-7
V: TRBV4-3
CDR3: ASSQDRSPGSEQY

J: TRBJ2-5
V: TRBV5-4
CDR3: ASSPTVQETQY

J: TRBJ2-7
V: TRBV28
CDR3: ASSLYLNLAGGFYEQY

J: TRBJ1-2
V: TRBV9
CDR3: ASSVNILDGYT

J: TRBJ1-5
V: TRBV7-9
CDR3: ASSTRTGEGQPQH

J: TRBJ1-1
V: TRBV7-9
CDR3: ASSRSVSTEAF

J: TRBJ2-5
V: TRBV27
CDR3: ASRKWGGGQETQY